This TCR beta chain was profiled in a study of CD4 T cell repertoires in COVID-19 (dated by TCRdb to the early 2020s). For context, the study as a whole: For cross-reactivity analysis, CFSE-low cells were expanded with IL-2 for around 11 days and were then relabeled and restimulated with spike proteins from other coronaviruses. In COVID-19-recovered individuals, the study described naturally processed CD4+ T cell responses to SARS-CoV-2 spike and nucleoprotein and used TCR Vbeta sequencing to evaluate clonal composition. In a few recovered individuals, the TCR Vbeta repertoire of SARS-CoV-2-reactive T cells was analyzed at the subset level.

On this clone itself: Its antigen remains undetermined. No base quality information exists; no much larger clone differs at one position.

General conclusions and limits of the study: Several of the most expanded SARS-CoV-2-reactive clonotypes were shared between two or all three memory subsets, suggesting intraclonal diversification. Between about 6 and 27% of SARS-CoV-2 clonotypes were also found in SARS-CoV and/or HKU1 spike-stimulated secondary cultures, consistent with cross-reactivity.

Library generation was performed with the immunoSEQ multiplex PCR assay. The study's processing was this. To quantify how much the repertoires of different subsets overlapped, the Chao-Jaccard similarity index was used along with counts of shared clonotypes. In TCRdb, the immuneACCESS table is reduced to in-frame sequences with V and J assigned. These tables do not hold every clone; where another copy was compared, an unresolved V gene accounts for under half, and the others remain unexplained. The DNA was the basis for D and trimming; V, J and clone size are from that table. For this sample there are about 500 clones; 20% to 25% appear just once. The ten largest clonotypes hold roughly 19% of the sample. The time point label corresponds to: sample from a COVID-19-recovered individual after infection. Cells were CFSE-labeled and stimulated with autologous monocytes plus recombinant SARS-CoV-2 spike or nucleoprotein to obtain antigen-reactive proliferating T cell lines. Donors were patients who had recovered from mild-to-severe COVID-19. Each stimulated subset culture began with 5x10^5 input cells per subset. CD4+ total memory, central memory, effector memory and circulating T follicular helper cells were isolated from peripheral blood mononuclear cells.

For this chain, trimming is 3 bases at the V end and 2 bases at the J end, and the number of junction bases without a gene match is 3. From the germline V gene (reference sequence), CDR1 is PRHDT and CDR2 is FYEKMQ. The CDR3 spans 15 residues, from the cysteine through the phenylalanine. The retained sequence is limited to the CDR3, 45 bases, with the frame set at the first base. Source: central memory CD4+ T cells, cultured in vitro, taken after recovery from COVID-19. This specimen's cell subset or site label, interpreted: CD4+ T central memory cells. The V and J segments used are TRBV13 and TRBJ2-2; 7 bases in the junction line up with TRBD1. This clonotype was sampled from a human donor who had COVID-19. In nucleotides, the sequence is TGTGCCAGCAGCTTTGGGACAGCTAACACCGGGGAGCTGTTTTTT. Its protein reads: CASSFGTANTGELFF.